This T cell receptor beta chain appears in the sequencing data of a study of regulatory T cells in long-lasting Graves disease. Findings of the study overall: Limited samples may have lowered accuracy. Preferential use of TRBV28, TRBJ1-2 and TRBJ2-5 was seen in persistent disease.

Germline lookup yields CDR1 SEHNR and CDR2 FQNEAQ (reference sequence). Trimming removed 5 bases at V and 0 bases at J, with 10 bases between. CDR3 size: 15 residues. Sample time point: newly diagnosed GD, antithyroid drugs for less than 3 months. The authors made the TCR library using RNA they extracted from PBMCs. The authors drew patients from an endocrinology department in Xi'an, China. This clonotype was seen ten or more times. Its specificity is not known. Through Arm-PCR of CDR3 regions and iRepertoire HTBI primers, TCR beta libraries were built. TCRdb re-called the multiplex PCR reads through MiXCR, storing one row per CDR3 protein. Seen here are some 220,000 distinct CDR3 sequences, roughly 19% observed once, and the top ten hold about 12%. The same data also went into a second study, on T cells in Graves' hyperthyroidism and ophthalmopathy. Per that paper: Diagnosis of hyperthyroidism was new in patients aged 18 to 65, and its duration was under 2 months.

Sample: peripheral blood mononuclear cells (PBMCs), taken at new diagnosis, from a patient treated with antithyroid drugs. The receptor was derived from a woman aged 30 to 39 with Graves disease. The chain is built from TRBV7-9 and TRBJ1-4; D gene ambiguous. In DNA form, the CDR3 reads TGTGCCAGCAGCCGGGAGGGTGCAACTAATGAAAAACTGTTTTTT. It translates to CASSREGATNEKLFF.